The sample holds one count of the clone carrying this TCR beta chain. The data belong to a study of CD8 T cells in Susac syndrome. Reverse transcription of about 0.5 to 1 ug RNA was carried out with random hexamers. One entry per CDR3 protein results from TCRdb running MiXCR on the immunoSEQ multiplex PCR reads. The repertoire holds about 120,000 distinct CDR3 sequences, with 85% to 95% as singletons. The CDR3 contains 14 residues. V was pared by 2 bases and J by 4 bases, with 2 bases of the junction left unmatched. Looked up from germline, CDR1 is LNHDA and CDR2 is SQIVND (reference sequence). The sequence was collected from a human donor in good health. Sequencing input: CD8+ T cells from PBMCs. V usage is TRBV19 and J usage is TRBJ2-3, with TRBD1 matching 8 bases. CDR3 region: CASSIRTGPDTQYF. In DNA form, the CDR3 reads TGTGCCAGTAGTATACGGACAGGGCCAGATACGCAGTATTTT.